Sequencing of this TCR beta chain was carried out in a study of OX40 agonist ivuxolimab in advanced cancers. Germline V gene sequence: CDR1 SEHNR, CDR2 FQNEAQ (reference sequence). The CDR3 consists of 12 residues. Notes on this clone: One end of the junction fails to match germline, which may point to a read error.

Here immunoSEQ multiplex PCR was the method, and the copy in TCRdb shows in-frame clones only, minus some. The sample lists over 35,000 clones; 75% to 85% were seen once. The receptor was derived from an adult with an advanced solid tumor such as melanoma, head and neck, liver or kidney cancer. This specimen consisted of CD4+ or CD8+ T cells sorted from blood, obtained in a trial of the OX40 agonist ivuxolimab. The chain links TRBV7-9 to TRBJ1-1; D remains unclear. Here the CDR3 DNA reads TGTGCCAGCAGTTTAGGTAATGCGAGGGCTTTCTTT. Protein product: CASSLGNARAFF.